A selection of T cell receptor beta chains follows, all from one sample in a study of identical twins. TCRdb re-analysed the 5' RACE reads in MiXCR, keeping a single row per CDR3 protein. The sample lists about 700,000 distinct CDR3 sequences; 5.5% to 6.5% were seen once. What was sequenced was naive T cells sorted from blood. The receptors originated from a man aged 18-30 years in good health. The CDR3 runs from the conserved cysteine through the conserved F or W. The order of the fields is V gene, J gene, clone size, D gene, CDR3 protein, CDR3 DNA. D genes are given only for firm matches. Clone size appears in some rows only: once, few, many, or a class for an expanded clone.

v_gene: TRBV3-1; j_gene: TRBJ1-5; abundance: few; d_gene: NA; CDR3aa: CASSHRQRNQPQHF; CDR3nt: TGTGCCAGCAGCCATCGACAACGCAATCAGCCCCAGCATTTT
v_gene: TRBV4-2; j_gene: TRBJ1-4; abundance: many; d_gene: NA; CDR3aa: CASSQDLDSNEKLFF; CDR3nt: TGTGCCAGCAGCCAAGATCTGGACAGTAATGAAAAACTGTTTTTT
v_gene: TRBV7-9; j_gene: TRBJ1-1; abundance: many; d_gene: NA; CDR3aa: CASSEGYEAFF; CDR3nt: TGTGCCAGCAGCGAGGGTTATGAAGCTTTCTTT
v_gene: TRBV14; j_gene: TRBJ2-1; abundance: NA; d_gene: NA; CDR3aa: CASSQDLISYNEQFF; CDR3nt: TGTGCCAGCAGCCAAGATCTCATTTCGTACAATGAGCAGTTCTTC
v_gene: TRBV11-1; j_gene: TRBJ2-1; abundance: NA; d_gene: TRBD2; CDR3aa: CASSRLTSGPQGYNEQFF; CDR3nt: TGTGCCAGCAGCCGGCTGACTAGCGGGCCCCAAGGGTACAATGAGCAGTTCTTC
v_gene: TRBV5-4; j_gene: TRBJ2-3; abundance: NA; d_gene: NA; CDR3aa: CASSQQALSTDTQYF; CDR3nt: TGTGCCAGCAGCCAACAGGCCCTTAGCACAGATACGCAGTATTTT
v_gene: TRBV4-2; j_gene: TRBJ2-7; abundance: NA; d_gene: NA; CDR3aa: CASSHPQHEQYF; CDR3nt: TGTGCCAGCAGCCATCCCCAGCACGAGCAGTACTTC
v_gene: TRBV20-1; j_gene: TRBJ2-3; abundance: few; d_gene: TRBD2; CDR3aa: CSASESGTSALPISDTQYF; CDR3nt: TGCAGTGCTAGTGAATCCGGGACTAGCGCCCTCCCTATCTCCGATACGCAGTATTTT
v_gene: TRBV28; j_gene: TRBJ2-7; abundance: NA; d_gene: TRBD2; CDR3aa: CASGGLREAYEQYF; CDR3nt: TGTGCCAGCGGCGGATTACGGGAGGCCTACGAGCAGTACTTC
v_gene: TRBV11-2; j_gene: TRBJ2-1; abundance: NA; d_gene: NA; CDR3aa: CASSLETGVFDEQFF; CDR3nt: TGTGCCAGCAGCTTAGAAACGGGAGTATTCGATGAGCAGTTCTTC
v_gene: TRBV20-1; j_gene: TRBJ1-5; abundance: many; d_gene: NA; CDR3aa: CSARVRGAGGNQPQHF; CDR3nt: TGCAGTGCTAGAGTGAGGGGGGCCGGGGGCAATCAGCCCCAGCATTTT
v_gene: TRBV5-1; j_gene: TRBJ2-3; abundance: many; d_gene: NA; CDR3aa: CASSLEPQSTDTQYF; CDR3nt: TGCGCCAGCAGCTTGGAGCCTCAGTCCACAGATACGCAGTATTTT
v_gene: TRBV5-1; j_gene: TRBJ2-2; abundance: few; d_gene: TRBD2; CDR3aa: CASSAGLAGAGTGELFF; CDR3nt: TGCGCCAGCAGCGCGGGACTAGCGGGAGCGGGCACCGGGGAGCTGTTTTTT
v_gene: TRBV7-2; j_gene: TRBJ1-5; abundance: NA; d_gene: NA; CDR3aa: CASSLTQGQPQHF; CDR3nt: TGTGCCAGCAGCTTAACTCAGGGCCAGCCCCAGCATTTT
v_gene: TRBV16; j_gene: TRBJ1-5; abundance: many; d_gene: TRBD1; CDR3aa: CASSLQGASNQPQHF; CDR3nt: TGTGCCAGCAGCTTACAGGGGGCGAGCAATCAGCCCCAGCATTTT
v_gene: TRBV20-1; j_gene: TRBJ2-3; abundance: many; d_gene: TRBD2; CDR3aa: CSAKREGPDTQYF; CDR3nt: TGCAGTGCTAAGCGGGAGGGACCAGATACGCAGTATTTT
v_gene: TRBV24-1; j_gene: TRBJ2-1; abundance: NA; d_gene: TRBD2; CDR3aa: CATSDPAGVHNEQFF; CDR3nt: TGTGCCACCAGTGATCCGGCGGGAGTGCACAATGAGCAGTTCTTC
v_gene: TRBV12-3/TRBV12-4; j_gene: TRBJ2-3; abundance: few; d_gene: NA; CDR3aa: CASSFRESDTQYF; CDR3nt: TGTGCCAGCAGTTTCCGGGAGTCAGATACGCAGTATTTT
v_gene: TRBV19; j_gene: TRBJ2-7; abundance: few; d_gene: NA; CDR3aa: CASSGMGALGYEQYF; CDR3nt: TGTGCCAGTAGTGGTATGGGTGCCCTCGGCTACGAGCAGTACTTC
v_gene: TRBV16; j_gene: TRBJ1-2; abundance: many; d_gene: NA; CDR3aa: CASSQSVRIANYGYTF; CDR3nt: TGTGCCAGCAGCCAGTCGGTGAGGATAGCTAACTATGGCTACACCTTC
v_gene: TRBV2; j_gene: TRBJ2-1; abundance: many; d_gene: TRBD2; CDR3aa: CATPSGRAFNEQFF; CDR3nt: TGTGCCACACCGAGCGGGAGGGCCTTCAATGAGCAGTTCTTC
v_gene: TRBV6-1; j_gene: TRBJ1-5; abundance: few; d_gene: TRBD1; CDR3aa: CASSPIRTGGNQPQHF; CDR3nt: TGTGCCAGCAGTCCAATTCGGACAGGCGGCAATCAGCCCCAGCATTTT
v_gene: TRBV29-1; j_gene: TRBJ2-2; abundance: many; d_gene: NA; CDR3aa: CSARLVAGELFF; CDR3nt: TGCAGCGCCAGACTCGTCGCGGGGGAGCTGTTTTTT
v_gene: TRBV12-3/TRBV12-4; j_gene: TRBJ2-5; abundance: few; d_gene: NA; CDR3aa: CASSNNLGFQETQYF; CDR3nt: TGTGCCAGCAGTAACAACCTGGGCTTCCAAGAGACCCAGTACTTC